This paragraph reports one T cell receptor beta chain. Losses at the gene ends were 2 bases for V and 3 bases for J; bases not matched to a gene: 8. The CDR3 runs to 15 residues. Germline CDR1 GTSNPN, CDR2 SVGIG (reference sequence). Allocation to cohorts depended on clinical history reported by the participants. This record belongs to a study of blood T cell repertoires in COVID-19. Study-level information: T cells, B-cell-depleted T cells, or PBMCs supplied cDNA or gDNA.

Per the study methods: Amplification of reference gene primers provided the estimated nucleated cell counts. Here immunoSEQ multiplex PCR was the method, and the copy in TCRdb shows in-frame clones only, minus some. The V and J calls and clone size were taken over from that table, and D and trimming were inferred from the DNA. The table records hundreds of thousands of clones, 85% to 90% of them present only once. The sequence was collected from a woman younger than 30 with acute COVID-19. The sequenced sample was PBMCs or T cells enriched from blood (not recorded which). This chain links TRBV30 with TRBJ2-3; TRBD1 aligns across 7 bases. In nucleotides, the CDR3 is TGTGCCTGGAGTACCTACAGGGGTGGGACAGATACGCAGTATTTT. The encoded protein is CAWSTYRGGTDTQYF.